The 4 T cell receptor beta chains listed next were all sequenced from one sample in a study of technical replicates of blood from a handful of donors. TCRdb keeps only in-frame clones here, not all; method: immunoSEQ multiplex PCR. The data hold approximately 81,000 clones, with around four fifths observed a single time. Source material: PBMCs. These receptors all come from a human donor in good health. Some clones in this sample may be carry-over from other donors' samples.

The rearrangement joins TRBV12-5 to TRBJ2-3, with 7 bases lining up with TRBD1. The germline V gene has CDR1 LGHNT and CDR2 FRNRAP. With V trimmed by 0 bases and J by 2 bases, 5 bases remained unmatched. The CDR3 loop spans 16 amino acids. The CDR3 sequence: CASGLVRDRFTDTQYF. CDR3 DNA sequence: TGTGCTAGTGGTTTGGTACGGGACAGATTCACAGATACGCAGTATTTT.

This clone has only a few counts. The CDR3, as DNA: TGTGCCAGCAGTTTATGGGGGGGGAGGGAGTACGAGCAGTACTTC. It specifies CASSLWGGREYEQYF. The genes are TRBV28 and TRBJ2-7; 7 bases agree with TRBD2. V lost 0 bases, J lost 4 bases, and 6 bases stayed unmatched. The germline CDR1 and CDR2 sequences are MDHEN and SYDVKM. The CDR3 runs to 15 residues.

The gene calls are TRBV4-1 and TRBJ2-7; TRBD2 matches 15 bases. Germline V CDR1 and CDR2: MGHRA, YSYEKL. This CDR3 is built from 16 residues. The V segment lost 3 bases and the J segment 4 bases; nucleotides outside the gene matches: 4. The CDR3 loop is CASSQVGTSGRYEQYF. In nucleotides, the CDR3 is TGCGCCAGCAGCCAGGTCGGGACTAGCGGGAGGTACGAGCAGTACTTC.

This clone appeared once. The genes are TRBV21-1 and TRBJ2-5; TRBD2 is the table's D call, not checked against the DNA. TRBV21-1 is labeled a pseudogene. The length of the CDR3 is 17 residues. This chain's CDR3 is CASSTYGLAGASETQYF. The CDR3 DNA sequence: TGTGCCAGCAGCACGTATGGACTAGCGGGAGCCAGCGAGACCCAGTACTTC.